The clone carrying this TCR beta chain was recorded many times. This sample was included in a study of neurological immune-mediated disorders. TCRdb re-called the 5' RACE reads with MiXCR, one entry per CDR3 protein. The sample carries 35,000 or so distinct CDR3 sequences, over 9% recorded once. The unsorted libraries had their origin in 2 million PBMCs stored at -80 C. This CDR3 region has 17 residues. Germline CDR1 reads SGHRS; CDR2 reads YFSETQ. With 4 bases clipped from V and 0 bases from J, the junction kept 8 bases outside the gene matches. The sample consisted of PBMCs. The source is a woman in her twenties or thirties with HTLV-1-associated myelopathy (HAM/TSP). This chain links TRBV5-1 with TRBJ2-2; 8 nucleotides align to TRBD1. In DNA, the CDR3 is TGCGCCAGCAGCCGACTGGGGACAGGCGCGAACACCGGGGAGCTGTTTTTT. Its protein product is CASSRLGTGANTGELFF.